Below, 27 T cell receptor beta chains from the same sample are listed, as sequenced in a study of T cells expressing NK-cell markers. For each CDR3 protein, TCRdb gives one entry from its re-call of the 5' RACE reads, without DNA. The sample spans 200,000 to 300,000 distinct CDR3 sequences; the ten largest clones claim around 3.9%. Sequencing used blood T cells: a sorted CD56 or NKG2C T cell subset, CD4+ or CD8+ T cells, or bulk PBMC T cells (not recorded which). These receptors originate from a woman between 18 and 70 years old in good health.

The chain is built from TRBV18 and TRBJ2-1; TCRdb outputs TRBD1, but without DNA this stays unchecked. Germline CDR1 KGHSH, CDR2 LQKENI. This CDR3 contains 15 residues. CDR3 sequence reads: CASSPPPGYYNEQFF.

This chain uses TRBV15 with TRBJ1-2; TCRdb's D call, TRBD1, is unchecked because there is no DNA. The CDR3 consists of 15 residues. Germline CDR1 and CDR2: LNHNV and YYDKDF (reference sequence). This CDR3 reads CATSRLSGRVYGYTF.

The rearrangement links TRBV28 to TRBJ2-7. The germline gives CDR1 MDHEN, CDR2 SYDVKM. This CDR3 has 15 amino acids. The CDR3 protein is CASSQTGQGIHEQYF.

The genes are TRBV20-1 and TRBJ2-3; TCRdb selects TRBD2, and the lack of DNA leaves this call unchecked. This CDR3 region has 15 residues. Germline CDR1 DFQATT, CDR2 SNEGSKA (reference sequence). The CDR3 here is CSANLAGVSTDTQYF.

V gene TRBV7-2 combines with J gene TRBJ2-3; TCRdb reports TRBD1, a call that lacks DNA to check it against. The CDR3 is made up of 15 amino acids. CDR1 SGHTA and CDR2 FQGNSA come from the germline V gene. CDR3 amino acids: CASSLGGKNTDTQYF.

The chain has TRBV7-2 and TRBJ2-4; TCRdb's D gene call, TRBD2, goes unchecked for lack of DNA. Germline assignment: CDR1 SGHTA and CDR2 FQGNSA. The CDR3 consists of 14 residues. CDR3 in amino acids: CASTRGEGLNIQYF.

The gene calls are TRBV7-2 and TRBJ2-3. CDR3 length: 13 amino acids. The germline CDR1 and CDR2 sequences are SGHTA and FQGNSA. CDR3 in amino acids: CASSLGDGDTQYF.

The J gene is TRBJ2-3, the V gene TRBV10-3; TCRdb's D gene call, TRBD1, goes unchecked for lack of DNA. Germline CDR1 and CDR2: ENHRY and SYGVKD. The CDR3 sequence is 13 residues long. The CDR3 loop is CATGTESTDTQYF.

This sequence joins TRBV28 and TRBJ1-5; TCRdb names TRBD1, which stays unverified in the absence of DNA. This CDR3 contains 15 residues. Germline V gives CDR1 MDHEN, CDR2 SYDVKM. The CDR3 sequence: CASSFPRGAGQPQHF.

The chain joins TRBV7-2 to TRBJ2-5; checking the TCRdb D call of TRBD1 is not possible without DNA. Germline lookup yields CDR1 SGHTA and CDR2 FQGNSA. CDR3 length equals 14 residues. The CDR3 region is CASSSTGLQETQYF.

The chain carries TRBV20-1 and TRBJ2-5; TCRdb returns TRBD2, unconfirmable since there is no DNA. CDR3 length equals 15 residues. Germline V gene sequence: CDR1 DFQATT, CDR2 SNEGSKA (reference sequence). The CDR3 is CSAPTSGGDQETQYF.

V usage is TRBV6-2 or TRBV6-3 and J usage is TRBJ1-1; TCRdb calls TRBD1, which cannot be checked without DNA. Germline CDR1 MNHEY, CDR2 SVGEGT. This CDR3 contains 18 residues. The CDR3: CASSYSTIRGARDTEAFF.

The rearrangement links TRBV7-2 to TRBJ2-3. CDR3 length: 16 amino acids. CDR1 is SGHTA, CDR2 FQGNSA, per germline. This chain's CDR3 is CASSKRSPASTDTQYF. The whole variable domain, remainder taken from reference TRBV7-2 and TRBJ2-3, is GAGVSQSPSNKVTEKGKDVELRCDPISGHTALYWYRQSLGQGLEFLIYFQGNSAPDKSGLPSDRFSAERTGGSVSTLTIQRTQQEDSAVYLCASSKRSPASTDTQYFGPGTRLTVL.

The rearrangement links TRBV12-3 or TRBV12-4 to TRBJ2-1; there is no DNA to check the TCRdb D call of TRBD2. The CDR3 runs to 14 residues. The CDR3 loop reads CASSLRRGDNEQFF.

The V and J genes are TRBV20-1 and TRBJ2-3; TCRdb's D call of TRBD2 is untestable without DNA. The CDR3 spans 17 residues. CDR1 and CDR2 from the germline V gene are DFQATT and SNEGSKA (reference sequence). The chain's CDR3 is CSARDLDWGGSPHTQYF.

The chain carries TRBV12-3 or TRBV12-4 and TRBJ2-7; as DNA is missing, the TRBD2 call by TCRdb cannot be tested. The CDR3 loop spans 15 amino acids. The CDR3 region is CASSLSGTRVGEQYF.

The gene calls are TRBV5-6 and TRBJ2-5; TCRdb's D gene call, TRBD2, goes unchecked for lack of DNA. The CDR3 has 14 residues. Germline-derived CDR1 and CDR2 are SGHDT and YYEEEE. CDR3 loop: CASYRGALRETQYF.

The chain links TRBV10-2 to TRBJ2-1; TCRdb calls TRBD1, which cannot be checked without DNA. The CDR3 consists of 13 residues. The germline gives CDR1 WSHSY, CDR2 SAAADI. CDR3 protein: CASRVDSYNEQFF.

The chain recombines TRBV9 with TRBJ1-5; TCRdb indicates TRBD1, and absent DNA this call remains unverified. CDR1 is SGDLS, CDR2 YYNGEE, per germline. This CDR3 contains 15 residues. The chain's CDR3 is CASSVGTNDNQPQHF. The full variable domain, with the rest looked up from reference TRBV9 and TRBJ1-5, is DSGVTQTPKHLITATGQRVTLRCSPRSGDLSVYWYQQSLDQGLQFLIQYYNGEERAKGNILERFSAQQFPDLHSELNLSSLELGDSALYFCASSVGTNDNQPQHFGDGTRLSIL.

The gene calls are TRBV20-1 and TRBJ2-3; without DNA, the TCRdb call of TRBD1 cannot be checked. Germline V lookup: CDR1 DFQATT, CDR2 SNEGSKA (reference sequence). The CDR3 has 14 amino acids. The CDR3 loop reads CSARVQGRADTQYF.

The rearrangement links TRBV29-1 to TRBJ2-5; the TCRdb D gene call, TRBD1, has no DNA to confirm it. This CDR3 region has 15 residues. Germline CDR1 reads SQVTM; CDR2 reads ANQGSEA. The CDR3 sequence: CSVPEPGGPRETQYF. The whole variable domain, remainder taken from reference TRBV29-1 and TRBJ2-5, is SAVISQKPSRDICQRGTSLTIQCQVDSQVTMMFWYRQQPGQSLTLIATANQGSEATYESGFVIDKFPISRPNLTFSTLTVSNMSPEDSSIYLCSVPEPGGPRETQYFGPGTRLLVL.

The V call is TRBV7-2, the J call TRBJ2-1. This CDR3 comprises 12 residues. In germline, CDR1 is SGHTA, CDR2 FQGNSA. The CDR3 sequence is CASSSAHRGQFF.

This chain uses TRBV7-8 with TRBJ2-3; TCRdb names TRBD1, which stays unverified in the absence of DNA. Germline loops: CDR1 SGHVS, CDR2 FQNEAQ. The CDR3 covers 15 residues. The chain's CDR3 is CASSPQPGGADTQYF.

V usage is TRBV12-3 or TRBV12-4 and J usage is TRBJ1-5; without DNA, the TCRdb call of TRBD1 cannot be checked. CDR3 length: 12 amino acids. CDR3 loop: CASRTGNQPQHF.

This chain uses TRBV20-1 with TRBJ1-6; the D call of TRBD1 rests on TCRdb alone, since no DNA is present to check it. This CDR3 has 15 amino acids. Germline V lookup: CDR1 DFQATT, CDR2 SNEGSKA (reference sequence). The CDR3 region is CSARTGGQYNSPLHF.

The V gene is TRBV13, the J gene TRBJ2-5; TCRdb's assignment of TRBD1 cannot be checked, as there is no DNA. CDR3 length: 14 amino acids. Germline lookup yields CDR1 PRHDT and CDR2 FYEKMQ (reference sequence). The CDR3 spells CASSLPGAQETQYF.

The chain is built from TRBV7-9 and TRBJ1-2; TCRdb selects TRBD1, and the lack of DNA leaves this call unchecked. The CDR3 sequence is 14 residues long. The germline CDR1 and CDR2 sequences are SEHNR and FQNEAQ (reference sequence). CDR3 residues: CASSPPGVDYGYTF.